This TCR beta chain originates from a study of T cells after somatic rescue of genetic block. Generated by immunoSEQ multiplex PCR, the TCRdb table keeps only in-frame clones and is missing some. The table records around 52,000 clones, 90% to 97% of them present only once. V lost 1 base, J lost 4 bases, and 0 bases stayed unmatched. Germline lookup yields CDR1 MGHRA and CDR2 YSYEKL. The CDR3 has 13 residues. The sequence was collected from a child younger than two. The rearrangement uses TRBV4-1 and TRBJ1-2; 7 bases align to TRBD1. The sample was peripheral blood mononuclear cells (PBMCs). CDR3 sequence (DNA): TGCGCCAGCAGCCAAGCAGGGGGCTATGGCTACACCTTC. As protein: CASSQAGGYGYTF.